These 32 T cell receptor beta chains came from one sample sequenced in a study of human T cells and chemical hapten exposure. Each CDR3 protein is one row after TCRdb ran MiXCR on the RACE reads. The repertoire holds approximately 88,000 distinct CDR3 sequences, with roughly 13% as singletons. Indicated time point: patch test 3, about 24 weeks after DPC sensitization. Treatment described: therapeutic diphenylcyclopropenone sensitization with weekly scalp DPC. The sequences come from whole blood, collected in connection with sensitization to the hapten diphenylcyclopropenone (DPC). These receptors came from a woman aged 45 to 65 with alopecia areata. Some clones in this sample may be carry-over from other donors' samples.

This clonotype was recorded a few times. The CDR3 reads CASSLVGQGQNWQFF. In DNA, the CDR3 is TGTGCCAGCAGCTTAGTGGGACAGGGGCAAAATTGGCAGTTCTTC. The chain combines TRBV7-9 with TRBJ2-1; 10 bases align to TRBD1. Germline V gene lookup returns CDR1 SEHNR and CDR2 FQNEAQ (reference sequence). V trimming: 1 base; J trimming: 12 bases; junction bases outside the gene matches: 9. The CDR3 totals 15 residues.

This chain links TRBV18 with TRBJ1-1; 7 bases are shared with TRBD1. The J segment lost 3 bases and the V segment lost 3 bases, leaving 7 bases of the junction unmatched. The CDR3 runs to 15 residues. Germline CDR1 KGHSH, CDR2 LQKENI. The chain's CDR3 is CASSPRDRGYTEAFF. The CDR3 nucleotides read TGTGCCAGCTCACCTAGGGACAGAGGATACACTGAAGCTTTCTTT.

V gene TRBV6-2 or TRBV6-3 combines with J gene TRBJ1-2; D not resolved. Trimming left V 4 bases short and J 0 bases short, with 9 bases between. Per the germline V gene, CDR1 is MNHEY and CDR2 is SVGEGT. The CDR3 is 14 residues long. CDR3 sequence: CASSFVDTNYGYTF. Written as DNA, the CDR3 is TGTGCCAGCAGTTTTGTAGATACTAACTATGGCTACACCTTC.

This clonotype was recorded a few times. J is TRBJ2-3 and V is TRBV7-6; 8 nucleotides line up with TRBD2. In germline, CDR1 is SGHVS, CDR2 FNYEAQ. The CDR3 is 15 amino acids. Trimming at V came to 2 bases and at J to 6 bases, leaving 7 bases not matched to a gene. CDR3 region: CASSLTSAGVDTQYF. The CDR3 DNA reads TGTGCCAGCAGCTTAACATCAGCGGGAGTGGATACGCAGTATTTT.

There are many counts of this clonotype. The chain links TRBV29-1 to TRBJ2-2, with D perhaps matching TRBD1 (5 bases). CDR1 is SQVTM, CDR2 ANQGSEA, per germline. Trimming cost V 5 bases and J 0 bases, with 13 bases left between them. The CDR3 has 15 residues. The CDR3 DNA follows: TGCAGCGTTCAGGGCCAGTTCGCGAACACCGGGGAGCTGTTTTTT. Translated, it gives CSVQGQFANTGELFF.

This clonotype was seen a few times. The V and J genes are TRBV7-9 and TRBJ2-2, with 7 bases that match TRBD2. Germline V CDR1 and CDR2: SEHNR, FQNEAQ (reference sequence). V lost 0 bases and J lost 3; bases outside the gene matches: 7. This CDR3 comprises 17 residues. This CDR3 is CASSLALGGSYTGELFF. Here the CDR3 DNA reads TGTGCCAGCAGCTTAGCGCTTGGCGGGAGTTACACCGGGGAGCTGTTTTTT. Filled out from reference TRBV7-9 and TRBJ2-2, the complete variable domain reads DTGVSQNPRHKITKRGQNVTFRCDPISEHNRLYWYRQTLGQGPEFLTYFQNEAQLEKSRLLSDRFSAERPKGSFSTLEIQRTEQGDSAMYLCASSLALGGSYTGELFFGEGSRLTVL.

This clonotype was counted between two and nine times. The rearrangement uses TRBV11-1 and TRBJ2-2; 8 positions agree with TRBD2. V was clipped by 6 bases and J by 6 bases; unmatched bases: 6. This CDR3 spans 14 amino acids. In germline, CDR1 is SGHAT, CDR2 FQDESV (reference sequence). CDR3 residues: CASSVGLAPGELFF. The CDR3 nucleotides read TGTGCCAGCAGTGTTGGACTAGCCCCCGGGGAGCTGTTTTTT.

This clonotype was found many times. The chain combines TRBV18 with TRBJ2-1, with D tentatively TRBD1 (6 bases). The CDR3 has 14 residues. Germline V gene data show CDR1 as KGHSH and CDR2 as LQKENI. Trimming cost V 1 base and J 6 bases, with 10 bases left between them. For the CDR3, the DNA is TGTGCCAGCTCACCACAGGGGGTGGGCAATGAGCAGTTCTTC. This gives the protein CASSPQGVGNEQFF.

The chain combines TRBV3-1 with TRBJ2-1, with D uncertain. The ends were cut back, 4 bases at V and 16 bases at J, with 20 bases in the middle. CDR1 is LGHDT and CDR2 is YNNKEL in the germline V gene (reference sequence). The CDR3 runs 13 residues. The CDR3 reads CASSRSALSSVFF. The CDR3 DNA reads as TGTGCCAGCAGCCGGAGCGCGTTGTCTAGTGTCTTCTTC.

This clonotype came up a few times. This sequence joins TRBV13 and TRBJ1-6; D call uncertain. The length of the CDR3 is 19 residues. Trimming shortened V by 0 bases and J by 6 bases, and 21 bases separated the two germline ends. The germline CDR1 and CDR2 sequences are PRHDT and FYEKMQ (reference sequence). The DNA of the CDR3 is TGTGCCAGCAGCTTAGGCCTCACACCTGGTATGCTACTTAATTCACCCCTCCACTTT. Its protein is CASSLGLTPGMLLNSPLHF.

This clonotype came up a few times. The CDR3 bases are TGTGCCACCAGTGACCCAGGACTAGCGGGAAAGACAGATACGCAGTATTTT. Translation: CATSDPGLAGKTDTQYF. The J gene is TRBJ2-3, the V gene TRBV24-1, with 12 bases aligning to TRBD2. Germline V gives CDR1 KGHDR, CDR2 SFDVKD. With V trimmed by 4 bases and J by 3 bases, 7 bases remained unmatched. The CDR3 length is 17 residues.

The V call is TRBV29-1, the J call TRBJ2-3; weak D call: TRBD1 (5 bases). Germline V gene sequence: CDR1 SQVTM, CDR2 ANQGSEA. With 4 bases removed from V and 2 bases from J, the gap between germline ends came to 7 bases. This CDR3 is 12 amino acids long. As DNA, the CDR3 is TGCAGCGTTGTAGGGGACACAGATACGCAGTATTTT. This codes for CSVVGDTDTQYF.

There are a few counts of this clonotype. The V and J genes are TRBV19 and TRBJ2-2, with 13 positions matching TRBD2. Germline loops: CDR1 LNHDA, CDR2 SQIVND (reference sequence). The CDR3 contains 17 residues. The ends lost 7 bases at V and 6 bases at J; junction bases unmatched: 11. CDR3 in DNA: TGTGCCAGTACCCTAGGCCCGGGACTAGCGGGATCCGGGGAGCTGTTTTTT. Its protein is CASTLGPGLAGSGELFF.

This clonotype has ten or more counts. The chain joins TRBV7-3 to TRBJ2-2; D call uncertain. Germline V gives CDR1 SGHTA, CDR2 FQGTGA. The CDR3 contains 12 residues. The V end lost 4 bases, the J end lost 3 bases, and 3 bases lay between the germline ends. CDR3 sequence: CASSSHTGELFF. The DNA of the CDR3 is TGTGCCAGCAGCTCCCACACCGGGGAGCTGTTTTTT. The entire variable domain, with the rest obtained from reference TRBV7-3 and TRBJ2-2, is as follows: GAGVSQTPSNKVTEKGKYVELRCDPISGHTALYWYRQSLGQGPEFLIYFQGTGAADDSGLPNDRFFAVRPEGSVSTLKIQRTERGDSAVYLCASSSHTGELFFGEGSRLTVL.

The chain joins TRBV11-2 to TRBJ2-3; 8 positions match TRBD2. The CDR3 consists of 16 residues. The V gene's germline CDR1 is SGHAT and CDR2 FQNNGV. With 1 base clipped from V and 2 bases from J, the junction kept 5 bases outside the gene matches. In nucleotides, the CDR3 is TGTGCCAGCAGCTTAGGGGCTAGCGGGTACACAGATACGCAGTATTTT. This sequence encodes CASSLGASGYTDTQYF. Using reference TRBV11-2 and TRBJ2-3 for the parts outside the CDR3, the full variable domain is EAGVAQSPRYKIIEKRQSVAFWCNPISGHATLYWYQQILGQGPKLLIQFQNNGVVDDSQLPKDRFSAERLKGVDSTLKIQPAKLEDSAVYLCASSLGASGYTDTQYFGPGTRLTVL.

The V call is TRBV12-3 or TRBV12-4, the J call TRBJ2-1; possibly TRBD2 for D (5 bases). This CDR3 region has 11 residues. V lost 2 bases, J lost 13 bases, and 9 bases lay in between. CDR3: CASSLRLAQFF. The CDR3 nucleotides read TGTGCCAGCAGTTTACGGCTAGCCCAGTTCTTC.

The chain combines TRBV2 with TRBJ1-1; 7 nucleotides agree with TRBD1. Germline CDR1 and CDR2: SNHLY and FYNNEI. This CDR3 has 11 residues. J was trimmed by 11 bases and V by 3 bases; bases with no gene match: 3. The CDR3 DNA follows: TGTGCCAGCAGTGACGACAGGGAGGCTTTCTTT. Its translation: CASSDDREAFF.

In this sample, this clonotype turned up many times. The chain carries TRBV11-2 and TRBJ2-7, with 8 bases that match TRBD2. Per the germline V gene, CDR1 is SGHAT and CDR2 is FQNNGV. The V segment lost 0 bases and the J segment 0 bases; nucleotides outside the gene matches: 10. The CDR3 runs to 18 residues. CDR3 sequence: CASSLDYTPSGFSYEQYF. The CDR3 nucleotides read TGTGCCAGCAGCTTAGATTATACCCCTAGCGGGTTCTCCTACGAGCAGTACTTC.

There are many counts of this clonotype. This chain joins TRBV20-1 and TRBJ2-4; D possibly corresponds to TRBD2 (5 bases). This CDR3 has 14 residues. V gave up 3 bases and J gave up 1 base, with 10 bases separating them. Germline CDR1 DFQATT, CDR2 SNEGSKA (reference sequence). In DNA form, the CDR3 reads TGCAGTGCTAGGTTTGGGGAGGCCAAAAACATTCAGTACTTC. The encoded protein is CSARFGEAKNIQYF.

V gene TRBV29-1 combines with J gene TRBJ2-2; 8 nucleotides match TRBD2. CDR1 is SQVTM and CDR2 is ANQGSEA in the germline V gene. CDR3 size: 13 residues. The V segment lost 4 bases and the J segment 7 bases; nucleotides outside the gene matches: 5. The CDR3 coding sequence is TGCAGCGTTGTAGTGACTAGCGTCGGGGAGCTGTTTTTT. It codes for CSVVVTSVGELFF.

This clonotype was found many times. V and J are TRBV20-1 and TRBJ2-5; tentatively, D is TRBD2 (5 bases). Between the trimmed V and J ends, which lost 7 bases and 2 bases, there was a span of 17 bases. Per germline, CDR1 DFQATT and CDR2 SNEGSKA (reference sequence). The CDR3 is 14 residues long. CDR3 coding DNA: TGCAGTGTAGAGGGAGCGGAACAGCAAGAGACCCAGTACTTC. Translation gives CSVEGAEQQETQYF.

This clonotype has more than one count but fewer than ten. This chain links TRBV20-1 with TRBJ2-5; possibly TRBD2 for D (6 bases). From germline, CDR1 is DFQATT and CDR2 SNEGSKA (reference sequence). The CDR3 has 16 residues. V lost 1 base and J lost 5, with 20 bases in between. The CDR3 DNA follows: TGCAGTGCTAGAGTCGCGGGAATCCCTTTGGGGGAGACCCAGTACTTC. Its translation: CSARVAGIPLGETQYF.

There are many counts of this clonotype. CDR3 residues: CASSLAVNTPSEQYF. CDR3 DNA: TGTGCCAGCAGCTTAGCGGTCAATACCCCGTCCGAGCAGTACTTC. The chain joins TRBV7-2 to TRBJ2-7; no clear D gene. V was shortened by 0 bases and J by 6 bases, with 15 bases between the two germline ends. In germline, CDR1 is SGHTA, CDR2 FQGNSA. The CDR3 runs 15 residues.

This clonotype has a handful of counts. V usage is TRBV20-1 and J usage is TRBJ2-6; 7 nucleotides agree with TRBD2. CDR1 and CDR2 (germline): DFQATT, SNEGSKA (reference sequence). With V trimmed by 3 bases and J by 1 base, 6 bases remained unmatched. The length of the CDR3 is 16 residues. CDR3 amino acids: CSASSAGASGANVLTF. CDR3 in DNA: TGCAGTGCTAGCAGCGCGGGAGCATCTGGGGCCAACGTCCTGACTTTC.

This rearrangement joins TRBV28 to TRBJ2-7; D unresolved. V lost 6 bases to trimming and J lost 5 bases, with 11 bases between them. CDR3 length: 12 amino acids. The germline V gene has CDR1 MDHEN and CDR2 SYDVKM. CDR3 loop: CASSPSPHEQYF. The DNA of the CDR3 is TGTGCCAGCAGCCCCTCCCCCCACGAGCAGTACTTC.

This chain links TRBV6-1 with TRBJ2-3; D is undetermined. V lost 2 bases, J lost 0 bases, and 9 bases lay in between. Germline CDR1 is MNHNS and CDR2 is SASEGT. The CDR3 sequence is 15 residues long. Here the CDR3 reads CASSERIGSTDTQYF. The CDR3 bases are TGTGCCAGCAGTGAAAGGATAGGCAGCACAGATACGCAGTATTTT.

This clonotype was seen only a few times. J is TRBJ2-2 and V is TRBV29-1; D possibly corresponds to TRBD1 (6 bases). There are 14 residues in the CDR3. The V end was cut by 2 bases, the J end by 4 bases, with 11 bases between. Per the germline V gene, CDR1 is SQVTM and CDR2 is ANQGSEA. Here the CDR3 DNA reads TGCAGCGTTGAACGGGGACAATTCACCGGGGAGCTGTTTTTT. Translating it yields CSVERGQFTGELFF.

The chain carries TRBV20-1 and TRBJ1-1, with D possibly matching TRBD1 (6 bases). Deletions cut 2 bases from V and 3 bases from J, with 7 bases between. CDR3 length equals 12 residues. Germline lookup yields CDR1 DFQATT and CDR2 SNEGSKA (reference sequence). CDR3 nucleotides: TGCAGTGCTAGAAGACAGGACACTGAAGCTTTCTTT. This codes for CSARRQDTEAFF.

This clonotype was detected ten times or more. The V call is TRBV11-2, the J call TRBJ2-1; D is ambiguous. Germline assignment: CDR1 SGHAT and CDR2 FQNNGV. Trimming stripped 1 base from V and 5 bases from J, with 6 bases between. The CDR3 consists of 13 residues. CDR3 bases: TGTGCCAGCAGCTTAGGAGCAAACAATGAGCAGTTCTTC. This encodes CASSLGANNEQFF.

V and J are TRBV2 and TRBJ2-7, with 10 bases matching TRBD2. Germline assignment: CDR1 SNHLY and CDR2 FYNNEI. V was pared by 0 bases and J by 7 bases, with 12 bases of the junction left unmatched. The CDR3 sequence is 17 residues long. The CDR3 sequence is CASSEAGLAGGLVEQYF. CDR3 DNA sequence: TGTGCCAGCAGTGAAGCCGGCTTAGCGGGAGGTTTGGTTGAGCAGTACTTC.

This chain connects TRBV5-1 to TRBJ2-2, with 11 bases fitting TRBD1. With V trimmed by 2 bases and J by 3 bases, 3 bases remained unmatched. From germline, CDR1 is SGHRS and CDR2 YFSETQ. The CDR3 runs 16 residues. The CDR3: CASSFRTGGHTGELFF. CDR3 sequence (DNA): TGCGCCAGCAGCTTTAGGACAGGGGGCCACACCGGGGAGCTGTTTTTT.

The J gene is TRBJ2-1, the V gene TRBV11-2; maybe TRBD2 (5 bases). The V end lost 4 bases, the J end lost 7 bases, and 11 bases lay between the germline ends. The CDR3 totals 13 residues. The germline V gene has CDR1 SGHAT and CDR2 FQNNGV. CDR3 protein: CASSSLVGNEQFF. The CDR3 nucleotides are TGTGCCAGCAGCTCACTAGTAGGTAATGAGCAGTTCTTC.